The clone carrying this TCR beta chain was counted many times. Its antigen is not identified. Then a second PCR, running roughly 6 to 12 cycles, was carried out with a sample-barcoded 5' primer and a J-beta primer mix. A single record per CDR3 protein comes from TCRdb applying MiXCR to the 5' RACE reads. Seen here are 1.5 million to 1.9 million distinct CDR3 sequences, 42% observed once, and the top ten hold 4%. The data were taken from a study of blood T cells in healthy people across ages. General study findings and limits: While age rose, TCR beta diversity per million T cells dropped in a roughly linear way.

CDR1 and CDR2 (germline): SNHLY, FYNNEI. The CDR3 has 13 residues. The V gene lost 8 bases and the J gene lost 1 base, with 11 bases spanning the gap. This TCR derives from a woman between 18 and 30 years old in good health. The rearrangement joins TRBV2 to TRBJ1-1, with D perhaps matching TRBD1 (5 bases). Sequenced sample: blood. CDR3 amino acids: CASQGRKNTEAFF. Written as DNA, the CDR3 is TGTGCCAGCCAGGGACGGAAGAACACTGAAGCTTTCTTT.